A single TCR beta chain is shown here with its context. The CDR3 runs 16 residues. CDR1 and CDR2 from the germline V gene are ENHRY and SYGVKD. V shed 5 bases, J shed 4 bases, and the junction held 7 bases outside the gene matches. This specimen belongs to a study of cytomegalovirus exposure and HLA in healthy donors. The PCR made use of 60 Vbeta and 13 Jbeta primers. Per the original methods: In a later analysis, 80 million or so unique TCR beta chains included roughly 11 million shared by two or more donors. Sequencing was performed with immunoSEQ multiplex PCR; in TCRdb, only in-frame clones are kept and a portion is missing. D and trimming come from the DNA, and the V and J calls and clone size come from that table. This sample's clone table lists approximately 140,000 clones.

This clonotype was obtained from a young woman in good health and CMV-seronegative. This chain connects TRBV10-3 to TRBJ2-3; 12 positions agree with TRBD2. The sequencing sample was made of PBMCs. The CDR3 loop is CAISQRLAGDADTQYF. Here the CDR3 DNA reads TGTGCCATCAGTCAAAGACTAGCGGGAGATGCAGATACGCAGTATTTT.